Described below is a single T cell receptor (beta chain) sequence and its context. Which antigen it targets is not known. No per-base quality is available; no much larger clone lies one base away. Preparation of the library involved the immunoSEQ multiplex PCR assay. This is the immuneACCESS table as TCRdb keeps it, with only in-frame sequences that have V and J called. A part of the clones is gone; compared with another copy, unresolved V genes explain less than half, and the rest is unexplained. Counted in this sample were 86,000 or so clones; 60% to 85% of them appeared once. Approximately 3.8% of the sample comes from the top ten. These data belong to a study of radiotherapy plus CTLA-4 blockade in lung cancer (dated by TCRdb to 2016 to 2019). Describing the broader study: Objective responses were observed in 15% to 20% of enrolled patients, and disease control was achieved in 31%.

Study-level results and caveats: After treatment with radiotherapy and ipilimumab, TCR clones that originated in tumors expanded in peripheral blood. Increased serum interferon-beta after radiation, together with early dynamic changes in blood T cell clones, were reported to be the strongest predictors of response.

The junction shows trimming of 5 bases on V and 2 bases on J, plus 9 bases between the germline ends. CDR1 and CDR2, per the germline V gene, are MNHNS and SASEGT. The cysteine opens and the phenylalanine closes a CDR3 of 13 amino acids. Just the 39-base CDR3 DNA is kept, in frame starting at base 1. In this study, focal radiation therapy paired with CTLA-4 blockade (ipilimumab) was tested in patients who had chemo-refractory metastatic non-small-cell lung cancer. The chain employs TRBV6-1 and TRBJ1-1, with no D gene named confidently. Here the sequenced sample was peripheral blood, taken from a patient treated with radiotherapy plus ipilimumab. This receptor was identified in a human donor with non-small cell lung cancer who had a partial response to radiotherapy plus ipilimumab. Some clones in this sample may be carry-over from other donors' samples. The CDR3 here reads CASSRNRNTEAFF. The nucleotide sequence reads as follows: TGTGCCAGCAGTCGGAACAGAAACACTGAAGCTTTCTTT.